The rows below give T cell receptor beta chains drawn from one sample of a study of T cell responses to AZD1222 COVID-19 vaccine. Clones were sequenced by immunoSEQ multiplex PCR, and TCRdb holds only the in-frame ones, with some missing. The table records about 150,000 clones, about 92% of them present only once. The sample consisted of peripheral blood, taken 28 days after the second AZD1222 dose. Receptors were obtained from an adult who received the AZD1222 COVID-19 vaccine. Both conserved end residues are part of each CDR3. The D gene is left open where the match is weak.

CDR3aa | CDR3nt | j_gene | d_gene | v_gene
CASSQGAVENEQFF | TGCGCCAGCAGCCAAGGGGCCGTTGAGAATGAGCAGTTCTTC | TRBJ2-1 | NA | TRBV4-1
CASSTRGGVRQPQHF | TGTGCCAGCTCAACCCGAGGGGGCGTCCGTCAGCCCCAGCATTTT | TRBJ1-5 | TRBD1 | TRBV18
CASSSRTGGAETQYF | TGTGCCAGCAGCTCCCGGACAGGGGGAGCAGAGACCCAGTACTTC | TRBJ2-5 | TRBD1 | TRBV7-9
CASSPSSGGNNQPQHF | TGTGCCAGCTCACCATCTTCTGGGGGCAACAATCAGCCCCAGCATTTT | TRBJ1-5 | NA | TRBV18
CASTLWGDTEAFF | TGTGCCAGCACCCTATGGGGGGACACTGAAGCTTTCTTT | TRBJ1-1 | NA | TRBV7-2
CATAVSSGTSYNEQFF | TGTGCCACCGCAGTCTCTAGCGGGACTTCCTACAATGAGCAGTTCTTC | TRBJ2-1 | TRBD2 | TRBV3-1/TRBV3-2
CASSPGLGAGNTEAFF | TGTGCCAGCAGCCCCGGGTTGGGGGCCGGAAACACAGAAGCTTTCTTT | TRBJ1-1 | NA | TRBV11-2
CASSWGMRSESYNEQFF | TGCGCCAGCAGCTGGGGGATGCGTAGTGAATCCTACAATGAGCAGTTCTTC | TRBJ2-1 | NA | TRBV5-1
CASSVLGGRFTTDTQYF | TGTGCCAGCAGTGTACTCGGGGGGCGATTTACCACAGATACGCAGTATTTT | TRBJ2-3 | NA | TRBV28
CAWSGLAGASYEQYF | TGTGCCTGGAGTGGACTAGCGGGGGCATCCTACGAGCAGTACTTC | TRBJ2-7 | TRBD2 | TRBV30
CASSLGDLRTDTQYF | TGCGCCAGCAGCTTGGGGGACCTCCGCACAGATACGCAGTATTTT | TRBJ2-3 | NA | TRBV5-1
CASSQGFGTQYF | TGTGCCAGCAGCCAAGGCTTCGGGACCCAGTACTTC | TRBJ2-5 | NA | TRBV3-1/TRBV3-2
CASSYISGAGDGYTF | TGTGCCAGCAGCTATATATCCGGGGCAGGGGATGGCTACACCTTC | TRBJ1-2 | NA | TRBV7-9
CASRLSPGELNSPLHF | TGCGCCAGCAGGCTGAGCCCAGGGGAACTTAATTCACCCCTCCACTTT | TRBJ1-6 | NA | TRBV5-1
CASNQERGSSPLHF | TGTGCCAGCAATCAGGAGCGGGGTAGCTCACCCCTCCACTTT | TRBJ1-6 | NA | TRBV2
CASSPLTNLGYGYTF | TGCGCCAGCAGCCCATTGACAAACCTGGGGTATGGCTACACCTTC | TRBJ1-2 | NA | TRBV5-1
CASSFFGTGGRNTEAFF | TGTGCCAGCAGTTTCTTCGGGACAGGGGGCCGGAACACTGAAGCTTTCTTT | TRBJ1-1 | TRBD1 | TRBV28
CASSRELASNYEQYF | TGTGCCAGCAGCCGAGAACTAGCGAGCAACTACGAGCAGTACTTC | TRBJ2-7 | TRBD2 | TRBV2
CASSVRQGDNEKLFF | TGTGCCAGCAGCGTGCGACAGGGCGATAATGAAAAACTGTTTTTT | TRBJ1-4 | TRBD1 | TRBV2
CSVGTGANQPQHF | TGCAGCGTGGGGACAGGGGCAAATCAGCCCCAGCATTTT | TRBJ1-5 | TRBD1 | TRBV29-1
CAIQGNGLGGYTF | TGTGCCATACAGGGAAACGGTCTTGGTGGCTACACCTTC | TRBJ1-2 | NA | TRBV28
CASSRRTSGRKSTDTQYF | TGTGCCAGCAGCCGTCGGACTAGCGGGAGAAAGAGCACAGATACGCAGTATTTT | TRBJ2-3 | TRBD2 | TRBV5-6